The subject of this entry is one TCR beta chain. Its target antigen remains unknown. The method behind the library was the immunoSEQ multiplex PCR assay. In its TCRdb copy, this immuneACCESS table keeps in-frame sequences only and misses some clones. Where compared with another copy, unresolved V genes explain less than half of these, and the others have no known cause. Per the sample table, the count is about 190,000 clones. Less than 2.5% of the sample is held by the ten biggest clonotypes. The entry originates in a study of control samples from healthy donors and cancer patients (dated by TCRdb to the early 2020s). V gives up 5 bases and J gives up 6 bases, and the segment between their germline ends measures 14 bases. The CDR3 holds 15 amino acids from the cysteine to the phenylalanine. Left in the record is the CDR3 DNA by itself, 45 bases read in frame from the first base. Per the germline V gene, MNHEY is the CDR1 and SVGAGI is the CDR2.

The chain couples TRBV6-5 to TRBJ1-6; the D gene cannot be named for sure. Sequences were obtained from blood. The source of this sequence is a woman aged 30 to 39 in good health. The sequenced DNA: TGTGCCAGCAGTCCCCGGCAGAGCGTTAATTCACCCCTCCACTTT. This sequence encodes CASSPRQSVNSPLHF.